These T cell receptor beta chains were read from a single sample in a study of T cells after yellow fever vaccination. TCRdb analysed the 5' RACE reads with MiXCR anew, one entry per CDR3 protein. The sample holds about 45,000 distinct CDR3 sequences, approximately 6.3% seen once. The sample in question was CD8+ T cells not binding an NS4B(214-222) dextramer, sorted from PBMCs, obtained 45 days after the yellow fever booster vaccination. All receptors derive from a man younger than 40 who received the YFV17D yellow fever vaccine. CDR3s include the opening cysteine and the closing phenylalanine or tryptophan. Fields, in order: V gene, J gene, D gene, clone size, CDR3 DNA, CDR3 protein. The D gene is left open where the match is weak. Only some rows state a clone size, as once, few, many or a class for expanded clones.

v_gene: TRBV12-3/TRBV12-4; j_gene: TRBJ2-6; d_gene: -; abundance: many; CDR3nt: TGTGCCAGCAACCCCCCCTCTGGGGCCAACGTCCTGACTTTC; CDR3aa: CASNPPSGANVLTF
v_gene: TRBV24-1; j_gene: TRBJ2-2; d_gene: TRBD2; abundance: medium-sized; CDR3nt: TGTGCCACCAGGAGCGGGAGCCGGGACACCGGGGAGCTGTTTTTT; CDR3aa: CATRSGSRDTGELFF
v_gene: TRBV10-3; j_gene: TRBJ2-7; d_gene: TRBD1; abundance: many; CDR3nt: TGTGCCATCAGGACCGGGACAGCCTACGAGCAGTACTTC; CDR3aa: CAIRTGTAYEQYF
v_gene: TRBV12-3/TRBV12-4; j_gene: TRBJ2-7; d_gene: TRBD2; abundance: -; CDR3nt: TGTGCCAGCTCACTAGCGGAGTTCTACGAGCAGTACTTC; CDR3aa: CASSLAEFYEQYF
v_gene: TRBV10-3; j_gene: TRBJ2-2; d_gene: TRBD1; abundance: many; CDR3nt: TGTGCCATCGAGGACAGGGGGGGCACCGGGGAGCTGTTTTTT; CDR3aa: CAIEDRGGTGELFF
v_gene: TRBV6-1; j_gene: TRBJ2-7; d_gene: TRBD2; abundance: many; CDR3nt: TGTGCCAGCAGCGAAGCGGGAGTTGAAAACGAGCAGTACTTC; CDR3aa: CASSEAGVENEQYF
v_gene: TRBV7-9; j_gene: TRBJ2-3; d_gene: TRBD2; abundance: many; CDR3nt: TGTGCCAGCAGCTTAAGTAAGGGACTAGCGGGGACAGATACGCAGTATTTT; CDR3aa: CASSLSKGLAGTDTQYF
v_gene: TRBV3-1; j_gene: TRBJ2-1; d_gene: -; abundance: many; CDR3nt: TGTGCCAGCAGCCACGGGGCGGGCAACAATGAGCAGTTCTTC; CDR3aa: CASSHGAGNNEQFF
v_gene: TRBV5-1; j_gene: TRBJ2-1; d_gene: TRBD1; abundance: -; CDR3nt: TGCGCCAGCAGCATCGGACAGGGCTTAAACAATGAGCAGTTCTTC; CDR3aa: CASSIGQGLNNEQFF
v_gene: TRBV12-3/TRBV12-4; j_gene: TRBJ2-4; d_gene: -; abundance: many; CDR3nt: TGTGCCAGCAGTTTAAGGGGGTACCTAAACATTCAGTACTTC; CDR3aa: CASSLRGYLNIQYF
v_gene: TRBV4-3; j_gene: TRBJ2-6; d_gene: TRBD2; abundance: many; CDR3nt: TGCGCCAGCAGCCAGGATGCGACTAGCGGTTACTCTGGGGCCAACGTCCTGACTTTC; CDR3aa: CASSQDATSGYSGANVLTF
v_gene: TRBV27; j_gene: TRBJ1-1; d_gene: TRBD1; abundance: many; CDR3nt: TGTGCCACAGGACAGGGTGGGGGGGCTTTCTTT; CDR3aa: CATGQGGGAFF
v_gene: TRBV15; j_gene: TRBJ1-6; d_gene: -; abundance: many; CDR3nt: TGTGCCACCAGCAGCGAGAGCTCCTATAATTCACCCCTCCACTTT; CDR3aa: CATSSESSYNSPLHF
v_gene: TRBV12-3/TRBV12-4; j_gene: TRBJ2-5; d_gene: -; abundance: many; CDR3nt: TGTGCCAGCAGTTTGAGTCTTCAGGGACCTTGGCAAGAGACCCAGTACTTC; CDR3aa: CASSLSLQGPWQETQYF
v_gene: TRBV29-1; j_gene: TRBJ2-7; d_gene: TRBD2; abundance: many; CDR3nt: TGCAGCGGGGCTAGCGGGAGTGACGAGCAGTACTTC; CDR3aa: CSGASGSDEQYF
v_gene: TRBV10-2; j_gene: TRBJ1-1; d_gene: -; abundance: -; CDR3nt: TGCGCCAGCAGTGACCCCACGGGTGCCGACCTTTGGGGAGCTTTCTTT; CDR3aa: CASSDPTGADLWGAFF
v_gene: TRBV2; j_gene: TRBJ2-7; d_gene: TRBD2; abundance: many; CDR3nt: TGTGCCAGCAGTGAAACCTTGGACGAGCGGGAGGGGGTTAACGAGCAGTACTTC; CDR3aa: CASSETLDEREGVNEQYF
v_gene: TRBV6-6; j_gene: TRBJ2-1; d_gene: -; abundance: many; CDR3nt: TGTGCCAGCAGCAGGAGCTCCTACAATGAGCAGTTCTTC; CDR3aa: CASSRSSYNEQFF
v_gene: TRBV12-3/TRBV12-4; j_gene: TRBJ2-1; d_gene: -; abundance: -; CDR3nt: TGTGCCAGCAGTCAGGGTCCCGAGCAGTTCTTC; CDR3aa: CASSQGPEQFF
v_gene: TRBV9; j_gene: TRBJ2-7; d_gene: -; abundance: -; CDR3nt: TGTGCCAGCAGCGTAGCCAGCGGGTCCTACGAGCAGTACTTC; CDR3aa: CASSVASGSYEQYF
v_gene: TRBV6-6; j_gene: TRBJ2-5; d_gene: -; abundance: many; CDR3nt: TGTGCCTCCCGGACGGAAAAAGAGACCCAGTACTTC; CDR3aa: CASRTEKETQYF
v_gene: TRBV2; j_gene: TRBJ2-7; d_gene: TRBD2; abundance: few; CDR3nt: TGTGCCAGCAGGAGCGGGAGTGGAGGGTTCTACGAGCAGTACTTC; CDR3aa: CASRSGSGGFYEQYF
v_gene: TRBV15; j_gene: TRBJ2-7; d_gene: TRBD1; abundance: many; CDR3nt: TGTGCCACCAGCAGAATGGACAGGTTCGTGGACGAGCAGTACTTC; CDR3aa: CATSRMDRFVDEQYF
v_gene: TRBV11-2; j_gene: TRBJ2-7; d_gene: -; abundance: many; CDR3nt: TGTGCCAGCAGCTTACCCCAGAGCGGCTCCTACGAGCAGTACTTC; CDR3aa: CASSLPQSGSYEQYF
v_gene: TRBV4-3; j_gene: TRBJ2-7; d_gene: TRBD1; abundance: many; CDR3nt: TGCGCCAGCAGCCAAGACAGGGGGCCCGACGAGCAGTACTTC; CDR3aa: CASSQDRGPDEQYF
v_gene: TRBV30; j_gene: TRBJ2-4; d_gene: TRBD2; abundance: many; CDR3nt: TGTGCCTGGAGTCTCGGACTAGCGGAAAACATTCAGTACTTC; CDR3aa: CAWSLGLAENIQYF
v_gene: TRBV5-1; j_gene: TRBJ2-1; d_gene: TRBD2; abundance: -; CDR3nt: TGCGCCAGCAGCTTGGACCCTAGCGGGAGTGATGAGCAGTTCTTC; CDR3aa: CASSLDPSGSDEQFF
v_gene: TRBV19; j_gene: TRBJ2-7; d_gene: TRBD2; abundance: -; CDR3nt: TGTGCCAGTAGTATACTAGCGGGAGGAGACGAGCAGTACTTC; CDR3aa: CASSILAGGDEQYF
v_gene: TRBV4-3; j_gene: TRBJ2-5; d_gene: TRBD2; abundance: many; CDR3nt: TGCGCCAGCAGCCAAGGGACTAGCGGGCTAGAAGAGACCCAGTACTTC; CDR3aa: CASSQGTSGLEETQYF
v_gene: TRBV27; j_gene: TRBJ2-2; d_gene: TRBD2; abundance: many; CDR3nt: TGTGCCAGCAGTCCGCACTTCGGACTAGCGGGAGGGAACACCGGGGAGCTGTTTTTT; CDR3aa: CASSPHFGLAGGNTGELFF
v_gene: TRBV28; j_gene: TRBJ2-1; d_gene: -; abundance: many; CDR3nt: TGTGCCAGCAGTCCTTCCGGGGAGACTAACAATGAGCAGTTCTTC; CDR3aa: CASSPSGETNNEQFF
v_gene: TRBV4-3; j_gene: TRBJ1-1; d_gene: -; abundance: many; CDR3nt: TGCGCCAGCAGCCAAGCGTGGGGGGGCACTGAAGCTTTCTTT; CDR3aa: CASSQAWGGTEAFF
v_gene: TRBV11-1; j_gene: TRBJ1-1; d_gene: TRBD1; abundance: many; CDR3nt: TGTGCCAGCAGTCGGACAGGGGGCACTGAAGCTTTCTTT; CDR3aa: CASSRTGGTEAFF